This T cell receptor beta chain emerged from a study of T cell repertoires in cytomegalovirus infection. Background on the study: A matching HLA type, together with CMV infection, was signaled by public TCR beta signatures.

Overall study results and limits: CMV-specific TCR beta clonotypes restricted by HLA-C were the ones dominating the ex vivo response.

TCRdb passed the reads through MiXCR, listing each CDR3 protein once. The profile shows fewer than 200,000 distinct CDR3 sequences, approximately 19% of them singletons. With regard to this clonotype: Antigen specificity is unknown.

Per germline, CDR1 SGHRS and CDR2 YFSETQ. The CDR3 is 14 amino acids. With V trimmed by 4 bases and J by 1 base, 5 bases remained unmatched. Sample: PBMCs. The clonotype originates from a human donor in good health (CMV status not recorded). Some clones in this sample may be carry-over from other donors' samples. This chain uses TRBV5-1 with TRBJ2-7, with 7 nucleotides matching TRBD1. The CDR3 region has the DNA TGCGCCAGCAGCCCACCGGGACAGTCCTACGAGCAGTACTTC. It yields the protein CASSPPGQSYEQYF. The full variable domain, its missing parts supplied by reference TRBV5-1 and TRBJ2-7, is KAGVTQTPRYLIKTRGQQVTLSCSPISGHRSVSWYQQTPGQGLQFLFEYFSETQRNKGNFPGRFSGRQFSNSRSEMNVSTLELGDSALYLCASSPPGQSYEQYFGPGTRLTVT.